The 8 T cell receptor beta chains given below trace back to one sample, sequenced in a study of T cell changes during pregnancy in multiple sclerosis. Assay: immunoSEQ multiplex PCR; the TCRdb copy retains only in-frame clones and omits some. The sample comprises some 130,000 clones, about 96% of which are singletons, and approximately 0.45% rests with the top ten. Material: peripheral blood, obtained after pregnancy. The receptors originated from a female donor with multiple sclerosis, enrolled in a pregnancy study.

The chain carries TRBV5-5 and TRBJ2-7; no clear D gene. CDR3 size: 14 residues. V dropped 0 bases and J dropped 2 bases, with 9 bases sitting between them. Germline V gene sequence: CDR1 SGHKS, CDR2 YYEKEE (reference sequence). DNA of the CDR3: TGTGCCAGCAGCTTGGCCTCGTCCGCCTACGAGCAGTACTTC. Translation: CASSLASSAYEQYF.

J is TRBJ1-2 and V is TRBV9, with 7 bases that match TRBD1. This CDR3 has 16 amino acids. CDR1 and CDR2 from the germline V gene are SGDLS and YYNGEE. V lost 0 bases, J lost 4 bases, and 9 bases stayed unmatched. In DNA form, the CDR3 reads TGTGCCAGCAGCGTAGCTGCACAGGGGTCCCCCTATGGCTACACCTTC. Encoded protein: CASSVAAQGSPYGYTF. Full variable domain (outside the CDR3, taken from reference TRBV9 and TRBJ1-2): DSGVTQTPKHLITATGQRVTLRCSPRSGDLSVYWYQQSLDQGLQFLIQYYNGEERAKGNILERFSAQQFPDLHSELNLSSLELGDSALYFCASSVAAQGSPYGYTFGSGTRLTVV.

The chain employs TRBV18 and TRBJ1-1; TRBD1 is a possible D gene (6 bases). V lost 11 bases, J lost 3 bases, and 19 bases lay in between. The CDR3 is 14 residues long. Germline V gene lookup returns CDR1 KGHSH and CDR2 LQKENI. In DNA form, the CDR3 reads TGTGCCTCAACCGACAGGATTTGGGACACTGAAGCTTTCTTT. This encodes CASTDRIWDTEAFF.

V usage is TRBV2 and J usage is TRBJ2-2; a weak D match, TRBD1 (6 bases). The CDR3 covers 16 residues. Germline loops: CDR1 SNHLY, CDR2 FYNNEI. The V end lost 9 bases, the J end lost 1 base, and 18 bases lay between the germline ends. The CDR3 DNA sequence: TGTGCCAGTCCCCTCTGGGCAGGGGTGAACACCGGGGAGCTGTTTTTT. Translation gives CASPLWAGVNTGELFF.

The chain recombines TRBV7-9 with TRBJ1-2; no reliable D call. V dropped 4 bases and J dropped 6 bases, with 9 bases sitting between them. CDR3 size: 12 residues. Per the germline V gene, CDR1 is SEHNR and CDR2 is FQNEAQ (reference sequence). Here the CDR3 DNA reads TGTGCCAGCAGCTCCGGCAGGCATGGCTACACCTTC. It translates to CASSSGRHGYTF. Together with reference TRBV7-9 and TRBJ1-2, the CDR3 gives the full variable domain: DTGVSQNPRHKITKRGQNVTFRCDPISEHNRLYWYRQTLGQGPEFLTYFQNEAQLEKSRLLSDRFSAERPKGSFSTLEIQRTEQGDSAMYLCASSSGRHGYTFGSGTRLTVV.

This chain links TRBV19 with TRBJ1-4, with D tentatively TRBD1 (6 bases). The CDR3 contains 17 residues. Germline loops: CDR1 LNHDA, CDR2 SQIVND (reference sequence). The V and J ends lost 6 bases and 5 bases respectively, with 22 bases between them. The CDR3 reads CASSKNPPGHLNEKLFF. CDR3 DNA sequence: TGTGCCAGTAGCAAAAATCCTCCGGGACACCTGAATGAAAAACTGTTTTTT.

This chain links TRBV4-3 with TRBJ1-1, with D perhaps matching TRBD1 (6 bases). Germline V gives CDR1 LGHNA, CDR2 YSLEER. V was cut by 8 bases and J by 4 bases, with 17 bases left in between. The CDR3 runs 14 residues. CDR3 loop: CASGDIPRSTEAFF. The CDR3 nucleotides are TGCGCCAGCGGGGACATCCCCAGGAGCACTGAAGCTTTCTTT.

J is TRBJ2-7 and V is TRBV5-1, with TRBD1 as a possible D gene (6 bases). V shed 4 bases and J shed 2 bases, with 7 bases lying between them. The CDR3 covers 12 residues. Germline V gene data show CDR1 as SGHRS and CDR2 as YFSETQ. The CDR3 protein is CASSRDTYEQYF. In DNA, the CDR3 is TGCGCCAGCAGCCGGGACACCTACGAGCAGTACTTC.